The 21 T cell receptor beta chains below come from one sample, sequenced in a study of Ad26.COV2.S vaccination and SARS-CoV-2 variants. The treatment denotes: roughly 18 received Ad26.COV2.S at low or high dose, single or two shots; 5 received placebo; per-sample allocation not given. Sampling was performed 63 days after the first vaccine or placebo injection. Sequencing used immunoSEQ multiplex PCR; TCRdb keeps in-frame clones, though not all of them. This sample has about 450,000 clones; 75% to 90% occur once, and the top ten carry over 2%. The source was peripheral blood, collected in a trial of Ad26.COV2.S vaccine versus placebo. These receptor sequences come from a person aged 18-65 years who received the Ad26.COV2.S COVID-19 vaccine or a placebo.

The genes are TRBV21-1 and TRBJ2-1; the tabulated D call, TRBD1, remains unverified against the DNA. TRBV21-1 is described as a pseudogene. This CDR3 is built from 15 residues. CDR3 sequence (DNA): TGTGCCAGCAGCAAGCGGGACAGGGGAGTCGATGAGCAGTTCTTC. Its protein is CASSKRDRGVDEQFF.

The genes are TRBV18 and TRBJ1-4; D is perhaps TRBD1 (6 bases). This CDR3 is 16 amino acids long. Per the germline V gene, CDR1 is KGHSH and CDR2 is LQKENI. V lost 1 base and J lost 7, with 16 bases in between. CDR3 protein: CASSPRLQRGGEKLFF. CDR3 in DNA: TGTGCCAGCTCACCACGGTTACAGCGAGGGGGTGAAAAACTGTTTTTT.

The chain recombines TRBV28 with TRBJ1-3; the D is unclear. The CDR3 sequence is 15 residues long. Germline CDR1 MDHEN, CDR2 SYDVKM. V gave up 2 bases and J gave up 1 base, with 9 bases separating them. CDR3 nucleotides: TGTGCCAGCAGTTTACCGAAGGTTTCTGGAAACACCATATATTTT. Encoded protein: CASSLPKVSGNTIYF.

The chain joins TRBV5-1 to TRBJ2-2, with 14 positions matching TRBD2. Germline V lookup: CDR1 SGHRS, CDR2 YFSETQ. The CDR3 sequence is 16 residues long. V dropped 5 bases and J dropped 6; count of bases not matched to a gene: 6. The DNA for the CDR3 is TGCGCCAGCAGATCCGGGACTAGCGGGGGCTCCGGGGAGCTGTTTTTT. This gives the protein CASRSGTSGGSGELFF.

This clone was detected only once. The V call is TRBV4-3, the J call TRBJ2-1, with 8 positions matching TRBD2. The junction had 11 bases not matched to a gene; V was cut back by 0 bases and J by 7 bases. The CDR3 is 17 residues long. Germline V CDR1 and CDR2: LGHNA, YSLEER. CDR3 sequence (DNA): TGCGCCAGCAGCCAAGACGGCGGCGGCGGGGGGACGAATGAGCAGTTCTTC. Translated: CASSQDGGGGGTNEQFF.

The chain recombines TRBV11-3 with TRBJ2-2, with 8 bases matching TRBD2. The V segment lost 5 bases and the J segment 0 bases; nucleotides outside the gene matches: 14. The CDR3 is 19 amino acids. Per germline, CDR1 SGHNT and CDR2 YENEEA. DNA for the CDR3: TGTGCCAGCAGCACTGCACGGGGGGGCACCTCCTCGAACACCGGGGAGCTGTTTTTT. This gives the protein CASSTARGGTSSNTGELFF.

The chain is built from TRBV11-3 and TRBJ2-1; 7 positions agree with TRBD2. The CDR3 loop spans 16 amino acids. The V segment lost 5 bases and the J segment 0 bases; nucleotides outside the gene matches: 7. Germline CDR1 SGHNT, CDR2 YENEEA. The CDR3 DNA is TGTGCCAGCAGCCCGTCAGCGGGGAGCTCCTACAATGAGCAGTTCTTC. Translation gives CASSPSAGSSYNEQFF.

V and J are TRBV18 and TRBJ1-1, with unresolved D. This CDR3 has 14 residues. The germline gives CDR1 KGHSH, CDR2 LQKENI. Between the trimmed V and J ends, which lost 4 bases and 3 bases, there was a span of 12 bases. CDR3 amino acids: CASSLGPGDTEAFF. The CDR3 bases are TGTGCCAGCTCACTAGGACCCGGCGACACTGAAGCTTTCTTT.

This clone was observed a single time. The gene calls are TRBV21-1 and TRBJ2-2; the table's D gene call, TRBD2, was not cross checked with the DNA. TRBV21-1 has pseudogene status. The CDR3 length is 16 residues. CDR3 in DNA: TGTGCCAGCACCGGTGGGGAGGCCCCGAACACCGGGGAGCTGTTTTTT. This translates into CASTGGEAPNTGELFF.

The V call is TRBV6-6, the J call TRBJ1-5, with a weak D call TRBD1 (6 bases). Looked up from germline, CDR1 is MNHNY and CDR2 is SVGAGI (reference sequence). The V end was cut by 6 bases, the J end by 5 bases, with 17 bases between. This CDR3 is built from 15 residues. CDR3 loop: CASSPGRGFDQPQHF. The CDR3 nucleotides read TGTGCCAGCAGCCCCGGAAGGGGGTTCGATCAGCCCCAGCATTTT.

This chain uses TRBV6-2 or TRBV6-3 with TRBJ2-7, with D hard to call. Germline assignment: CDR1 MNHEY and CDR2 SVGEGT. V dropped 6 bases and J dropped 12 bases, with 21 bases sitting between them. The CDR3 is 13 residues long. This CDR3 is CASSLPGGPSTYV. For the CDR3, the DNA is TGTGCCAGCAGCCTACCGGGTGGCCCGTCGACGTACGTC.

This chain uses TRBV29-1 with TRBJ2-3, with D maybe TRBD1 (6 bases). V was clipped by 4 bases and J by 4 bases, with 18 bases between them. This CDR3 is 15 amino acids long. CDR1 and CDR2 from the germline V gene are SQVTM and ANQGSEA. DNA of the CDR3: TGCAGCGTTGCAAGGCAGGGGAACGGTGCAGATACGCAGTATTTT. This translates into CSVARQGNGADTQYF.

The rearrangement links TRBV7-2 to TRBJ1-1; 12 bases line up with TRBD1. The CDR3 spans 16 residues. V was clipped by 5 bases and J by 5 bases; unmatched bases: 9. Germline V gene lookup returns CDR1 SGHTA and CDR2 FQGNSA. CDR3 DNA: TGTGCCAGCAGCAAAATACCGGGACAGGGGGCGACTGAAGCTTTCTTT. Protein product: CASSKIPGQGATEAFF.

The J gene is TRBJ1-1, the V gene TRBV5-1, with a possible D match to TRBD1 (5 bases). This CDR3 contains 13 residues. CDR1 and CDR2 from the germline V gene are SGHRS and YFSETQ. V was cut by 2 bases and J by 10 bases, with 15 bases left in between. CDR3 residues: CASSLLTGRLAFF. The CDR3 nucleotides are TGCGCCAGCAGCTTACTTACAGGACGTCTAGCTTTCTTT.

Here the CDR3 DNA reads TGCAGCGTTATGGGGGGCGTTGTTAATGAGCAGTTCTTC. Its translation: CSVMGGVVNEQFF. The chain joins TRBV29-1 to TRBJ2-1, with D tentatively TRBD1 or TRBD2 (6 bases each). The CDR3 consists of 13 residues. Trimming left V 5 bases short and J 7 bases short, with 15 bases between. CDR1 SQVTM and CDR2 ANQGSEA come from the germline V gene.

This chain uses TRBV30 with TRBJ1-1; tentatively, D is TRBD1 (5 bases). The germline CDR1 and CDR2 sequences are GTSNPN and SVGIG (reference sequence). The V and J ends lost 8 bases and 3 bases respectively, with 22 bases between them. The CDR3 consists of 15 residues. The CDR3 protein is CARGTSGRGYTEAFF. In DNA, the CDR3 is TGTGCCCGAGGAACGTCAGGGCGAGGGTACACTGAAGCTTTCTTT.

The CDR3, as DNA: TGTGCCAGCAGGACACTGGAATCCTACGAGCAGTACTTC. This codes for CASRTLESYEQYF. This chain uses TRBV27 with TRBJ2-7; D is undetermined. The CDR3 is made up of 13 amino acids. V gave up 6 bases and J gave up 1 base, with 10 bases separating them. Germline CDR1 is MNHEY and CDR2 is SMNVEV (reference sequence).

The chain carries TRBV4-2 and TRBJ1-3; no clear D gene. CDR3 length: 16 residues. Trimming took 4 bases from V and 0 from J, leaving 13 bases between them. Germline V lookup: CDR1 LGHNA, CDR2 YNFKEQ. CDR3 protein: CASSLRTSGSGNTIYF. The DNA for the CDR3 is TGTGCCAGCAGCCTTAGGACTTCGGGCTCTGGAAACACCATATATTTT.

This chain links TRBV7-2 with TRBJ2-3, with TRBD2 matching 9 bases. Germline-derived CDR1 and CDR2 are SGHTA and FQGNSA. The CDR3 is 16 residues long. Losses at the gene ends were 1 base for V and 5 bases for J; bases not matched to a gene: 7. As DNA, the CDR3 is TGTGCCAGCAGCTTAGACGTCGGGACTAGCCAAGATACGCAGTATTTT. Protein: CASSLDVGTSQDTQYF.

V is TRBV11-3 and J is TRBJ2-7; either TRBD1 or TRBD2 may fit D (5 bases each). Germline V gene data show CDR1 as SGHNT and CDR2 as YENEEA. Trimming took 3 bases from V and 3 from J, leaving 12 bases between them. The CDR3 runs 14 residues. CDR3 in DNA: TGTGCCAGCAGCTTCCCGGGACGGAGCTACGAGCAGTACGTC. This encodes CASSFPGRSYEQYV.

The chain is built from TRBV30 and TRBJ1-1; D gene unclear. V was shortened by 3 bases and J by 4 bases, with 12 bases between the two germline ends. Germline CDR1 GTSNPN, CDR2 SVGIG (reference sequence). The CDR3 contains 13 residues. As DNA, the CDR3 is TGTGCCTGGAGGGTGTTCGCGGGCACTGAAGCTTTCTTT. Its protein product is CAWRVFAGTEAFF.